A selection of T cell receptor beta chains follows, all from one sample in a study of T-cell reconstitution after alpha-beta-depleted transplantation in children. In TCRdb, the PCR reads were re-called with MiXCR into one record per CDR3 protein. The table shows tens of thousands of distinct CDR3 sequences, with 44% occurring only once. The material sequenced was PBMCs, mostly from graft donor cells, taken 360 days after TCRalphabeta/CD19-depleted stem cell transplant. These receptors were collected from a male patient between 10 and 17 years old who had a stem cell transplant for acute lymphoblastic leukemia, so the T cells may come from the graft donor. CDR3s include the opening cysteine and the closing phenylalanine or tryptophan. The D gene is left open where the match is weak. A row's size may be missing; if present it is once, few, many or a size class.

abundance,j_gene,d_gene,v_gene,CDR3nt,CDR3aa
few,TRBJ2-5,-,TRBV25-1,TGTGCCAGCAGTGATTCAGGGATGGAGACCCAGTACTTC,CASSDSGMETQYF
few,TRBJ1-4,TRBD1,TRBV20-1,TGCAGTGCTAGAGGGGACAGGGGGATCGAAAAACTGTTTTTT,CSARGDRGIEKLFF
-,TRBJ2-3,-,TRBV3-1,TGTGCCAGCAGCCAGAGGCGTCTCGCGATTGCAGATACGCAGTATTTT,CASSQRRLAIADTQYF
few,TRBJ2-3,-,TRBV20-1,TGCAGTGCTACGGTTGCTAGCACAGATACGCAGTATTTT,CSATVASTDTQYF
few,TRBJ2-1,-,TRBV10-3,TGTGCCATCAGTGAGTCTCGACTAGAGGGCGGCAATGAGCAGTTCTTC,CAISESRLEGGNEQFF
few,TRBJ1-4,-,TRBV4-3,TGCGCCAGCAGCCAAGAACTCGCAGGGAATAATGAAAAACTGTTTTTT,CASSQELAGNNEKLFF
many,TRBJ2-5,TRBD1,TRBV7-9,TGTGCCAGCAGCCCAGACAGGGGGCAAGAGACCCAGTACTTC,CASSPDRGQETQYF
few,TRBJ2-1,TRBD2,TRBV24-1,TGTGCCACCAGTGATTTAAGCGGGAACAATGAGCAGTTCTTC,CATSDLSGNNEQFF
-,TRBJ2-4,TRBD2,TRBV4-2,TGTGCCAGCAGCCAAATACCCACTAGCGGGAGGAACATTCAGTACTTC,CASSQIPTSGRNIQYF
few,TRBJ2-2,-,TRBV11-2,TGTGCCAGCAGCCCACGAGTCCAACTCACCGGGGAGCTGTTTTTT,CASSPRVQLTGELFF
-,TRBJ2-7,TRBD1,TRBV4-1,TGCGCCAGCAGCCAAGATCTAGGGACAGGGGACCACGAGCAGTACTTC,CASSQDLGTGDHEQYF
once,TRBJ2-2,-,TRBV4-3,TGCGCCAGCAGCCAAAGGTTACTCCAGTCGAACACCGGGGAGCTGTTTTTT,CASSQRLLQSNTGELFF
-,TRBJ2-7,TRBD2,TRBV27,TGTGCCAGCAGTCCCAGCGGGACTAGCGGGAGCCGCGAGCAGTACTTC,CASSPSGTSGSREQYF
-,TRBJ2-5,TRBD2,TRBV20-1,TGCAGTGCTAGTAAGGTCACTAGCGGGAGACAGGAGACCCAGTACTTC,CSASKVTSGRQETQYF
-,TRBJ2-2,TRBD2,TRBV7-3,TGTGCCAGCAGCTTAAGTAGCCAGCGGGGTCCCGGGGAGCTGTTTTTT,CASSLSSQRGPGELFF
few,TRBJ2-7,TRBD2,TRBV7-8,TGTGCCAGCAGCCCCCAGGAGCGGGGGGTATCCTACGAGCAGTACTTC,CASSPQERGVSYEQYF
-,TRBJ2-3,-,TRBV5-6,TGTGCCAGCAGCTTACGGGTGGGAGCCGACACAGATACGCAGTATTTT,CASSLRVGADTDTQYF
-,TRBJ2-1,-,TRBV24-1,TGTGCCACCAGTAGCGCAGGCTCCTACAATGAGCAGTTCTTC,CATSSAGSYNEQFF
-,TRBJ1-1,TRBD1,TRBV20-1,TGCAGTGCTAAAGTGACAGGGTTCAAGGACACTGAAGCTTTCTTT,CSAKVTGFKDTEAFF
-,TRBJ2-2,TRBD2,TRBV12-3/TRBV12-4,TGTGCCAGCAGGCTGGGACTAGCGGGGGGAAACGGGGAGCTGTTTTTT,CASRLGLAGGNGELFF
few,TRBJ1-2,-,TRBV29-1,TGCAGCGTTGTAAAGGGGCTTGGCTATGGCTACACCTTC,CSVVKGLGYGYTF
few,TRBJ2-4,TRBD2,TRBV12-3/TRBV12-4,TGTGCCAGCAACAATAGGTGGCCTAGACTAGCGGGTTTAGCCAAAAACATTCAGTACTTC,CASNNRWPRLAGLAKNIQYF
few,TRBJ2-7,-,TRBV20-1,TGCAGTGCTAACGACCCGACAGGATACGAGCAGTACTTC,CSANDPTGYEQYF
few,TRBJ2-3,TRBD2,TRBV7-6,TGTGCCAGCAGCTTATTCCCTCAGCGGGAGGGCGGTGAAGATACGCAGTATTTT,CASSLFPQREGGEDTQYF
few,TRBJ1-2,TRBD1,TRBV6-5,TGTGCCAGCAGTTACGCCCCCCCGACAGGGAGTGGCTACACCTTC,CASSYAPPTGSGYTF
once,TRBJ2-7,TRBD1,TRBV25-1,TGTGCCAGCAGTAAACCCGGGACAGGGGGCAACGAGCAGTACTTC,CASSKPGTGGNEQYF
-,TRBJ2-7,-,TRBV18,TGTGCCAGCTCACCGGGGGCAGGGTCCTACGAGCAGTACTTC,CASSPGAGSYEQYF
few,TRBJ2-5,-,TRBV7-9,TGTGCCAGCAGCTCCGAAGGGAACCAAGAGACCCAGTACTTC,CASSSEGNQETQYF
few,TRBJ2-7,-,TRBV7-2,TGTGCCAGCAGCCACCAGTACGAGCAGTACTTC,CASSHQYEQYF
few,TRBJ2-3,-,TRBV12-3/TRBV12-4,TGTGCCAGCAGTTTACCCCGGGGCCGAGGGGATACGCAGTATTTT,CASSLPRGRGDTQYF
-,TRBJ2-7,-,TRBV20-1,TGCAGTGCTTTCGACGCCCTGGTGAGTCCCTACGAGCAGTACTTC,CSAFDALVSPYEQYF
many,TRBJ2-3,-,TRBV7-2,TGTGCCAGCAGCTTAGCTCAGGGCCCGCGAACAGATACGCAGTATTTT,CASSLAQGPRTDTQYF
-,TRBJ2-2,TRBD2,TRBV29-1,TGCAGCGCCGGCGGGGGTTGGGACACCGGGGAGCTGTTTTTT,CSAGGGWDTGELFF
-,TRBJ2-3,-,TRBV4-1,TGCGCCAGCAGCCAAGCCCTTTCCCCTTTCACAGATACGCAGTATTTT,CASSQALSPFTDTQYF
few,TRBJ2-6,-,TRBV29-1,TGCAGCGTTGAAATTGGGGCCAACGTCCTGACTTTC,CSVEIGANVLTF
once,TRBJ2-2,TRBD1,TRBV27,TGTGCCAGCAGACAGACAGGGACCACCGGGGAGCTGTTTTTT,CASRQTGTTGELFF
-,TRBJ1-5,-,TRBV2,TGTGCCAGCAGCCCTCAGGGTCTCAAACAGCCCCAGCATTTT,CASSPQGLKQPQHF
once,TRBJ2-3,-,TRBV6-1,TGTGCCAGCAGCCCTCGGTCAGCGGGCACAGATACGCAGTATTTT,CASSPRSAGTDTQYF
few,TRBJ2-2,-,TRBV4-3,TGCGCCAGCAGCCAAGATAGTCGGCCCGGGGAGCTGTTTTTT,CASSQDSRPGELFF
few,TRBJ2-5,-,TRBV7-8,TGTGCCAGCAGCTTACGGTTAAAAGAGACCCAGTACTTC,CASSLRLKETQYF
few,TRBJ2-2,TRBD2,TRBV20-1,TGCAGTGCTAGGATTCCTTCGCGACTAGCGGGAGGGACCCCCGGGGAGCTGTTTTTT,CSARIPSRLAGGTPGELFF
-,TRBJ2-5,-,TRBV9,TGTGCCAGCAGCGCCGGGACACAAAACCAAGAGACCCAGTACTTC,CASSAGTQNQETQYF
-,TRBJ2-1,TRBD2,TRBV27,TGTGCCAGCAGTGCCGGGACTAGCGGTTACAATGAGCAGTTCTTC,CASSAGTSGYNEQFF
-,TRBJ2-1,TRBD2,TRBV10-3,TGTGCCGTAACAACTAGCGGGGGGGGTGAGCAGTTCTTC,CAVTTSGGGEQFF
few,TRBJ2-1,-,TRBV7-9,TGTGCCAGCAGCTTAGCTCTGCTAGCGAATGAGCAGTTCTTC,CASSLALLANEQFF